The T cell receptor beta chain under discussion was sequenced for a study of identical twins. The germline V gene has CDR1 SGHNT and CDR2 YYREEE (reference sequence). The CDR3 spans 16 residues. V shed 3 bases, J shed 4 bases, and the junction held 10 bases outside the gene matches. Ten or more counts support this clonotype. TCRdb re-called the 5' RACE reads with MiXCR, one entry per CDR3 protein. The sample includes about 250,000 distinct CDR3 sequences, 7.5% of them seen just once. These same records also appear under a second study, on yellow fever vaccine responses in identical twins.

This sequence was found in a woman under 30 in good health. Input material: CD8+ T cells sorted from blood. This chain uses TRBV5-4 with TRBJ2-5, with TRBD2 matching over 9 bases. This CDR3 is CASSSLAGNRGETQYF. In DNA form, the CDR3 reads TGTGCCAGCAGCTCGCTAGCGGGAAATCGGGGAGAGACCCAGTACTTC.